The sample holds many counts of the clone carrying this T cell receptor (beta chain). The antigen is undetermined. The sample comes from a study of response to subunit inactivated influenza vaccine. The V and J ends lost 1 base and 3 bases, in that order; junction bases with no gene match: 1. CDR1 is SGHDT, CDR2 YYEEEE, per germline. The CDR3 runs to 14 residues. TCRdb re-derived calls from the RT-PCR reads in MiXCR, one entry per CDR3 protein. The sample has 500,000 to 750,000 distinct CDR3 sequences, 14% seen once. Study-level results: A suggestion made by the authors is that each seasonal influenza vaccination recruits few new T cells.

The gene calls are TRBV5-6 and TRBJ2-3; 8 bases align to TRBD1. The sequence came from a man aged 45-65 years who received an inactivated influenza vaccine. The material sequenced was PBMCs from blood, taken 11 to 12 days after vaccination. In DNA, the CDR3 is TGTGCCAGCAGCTTGCAGGGGGCGACAGATACGCAGTATTTT. It encodes CASSLQGATDTQYF.